This T cell receptor (beta chain) appears in the sequencing data of a study of cytomegalovirus exposure and HLA in healthy donors. The study's findings and limits: Accurate predictions that matched the HLA-A and HLA-B alleles of most subjects were reportedly made from TCR beta sequences. Both high specificity and high sensitivity reportedly marked the classifier's diagnosis of cytomegalovirus status.

Germline V CDR1 and CDR2: SGHTA, FQGNSA. This CDR3 is 16 amino acids long. With 5 bases clipped from V and 8 bases from J, the junction kept 15 bases outside the gene matches. The study ran its PCR with 60 Vbeta and 13 Jbeta primers. Measured with immunoSEQ multiplex PCR; TCRdb has only the in-frame clones, and not every one. This table has tens of thousands of clones, 80% to 90% appearing once. A remark on this clone: Its antigen remains unknown.

Unrecorded immune exposure was likely among donors, who were nominally healthy when sampled. The TCR was taken from a man between 18 and 29 years old in good health and CMV-seronegative. The sample consisted of PBMCs. The chain recombines TRBV7-2 with TRBJ2-1, with 7 positions matching TRBD1. The CDR3, as DNA: TGTGCCAGCAGCACCGGCAACAGGGGAAATGAGGATGAGCAGTTCTTC. Amino acid sequence: CASSTGNRGNEDEQFF.